This T cell receptor beta chain was identified in a study of graft-versus-host responses after intestinal transplantation. Study overall: Every one of the recipients received anti-thymocyte globulin induction and afterwards took tacrolimus and steroids for around 3 years.

Libraries were prepared by immunoSEQ multiplex PCR; TCRdb keeps only in-frame clonotypes and omits some of them. The data show around 12,000 clones, roughly 93% seen once. Study results and caveats: Some GvH clones appeared in ileal mucosa or blood before recipient bone marrow. Peak circulating GvH clone levels were associated with early post-transplant HvG declines.

Comments on this clone: Its specificity is unknown.

CDR1 is LGHNT, CDR2 FRNRAP, per germline. Trimming took 1 base from V and 1 from J, leaving 25 bases between them. The CDR3 runs 20 residues. This chain links TRBV12-5 with TRBJ1-1; D is uncertain. The material was PBMCs, obtained around 3 years after intestinal transplantation. The receptor was derived from a human patient who received an intestinal transplant, so some T cells may come from the graft donor. The CDR3, as DNA: TGTGCTAGTGGTTTGGCTCCCCCCTCCACGGGCACCCCAGGGAACACTGAAGCTTTCTTT. Translating gives CASGLAPPSTGTPGNTEAFF. Based on the CDR3 plus reference TRBV12-5 and TRBJ1-1, the full variable domain is DARVTQTPRHKVTEMGQEVTMRCQPILGHNTVFWYRQTMMQGLELLAYFRNRAPLDDSGMPKDRFSAEMPDATLATLKIQPSEPRDSAVYFCASGLAPPSTGTPGNTEAFFGQGTRLTVV.